Sequencing of this T cell receptor (beta chain) was carried out in a study of blood T cell repertoires in COVID-19. About the research overall: T cells, B-cell-depleted T cells, or PBMCs supplied cDNA or gDNA.

Germline V gives CDR1 MGHDK, CDR2 SYGVNS. This CDR3 contains 15 residues. V dropped 1 base and J dropped 6 bases, with 15 bases sitting between them. Enrolled through a virtual design, the participants were between about 18 and 100 years of age and came from about two dozen US areas. What the recovered Cohort 3 donors had was two negative PCRs, clearance, or symptom resolution. Per the original data handling: Using reference gene primer amplification, nucleated cell counts were estimated. Libraries were prepared by immunoSEQ multiplex PCR; TCRdb keeps only in-frame clonotypes and omits some of them. V and J calls and clone size are given by that table; D and trimming were obtained from the DNA. The table shows about 400,000 clones, with roughly 89% occurring only once.

V usage is TRBV25-1 and J usage is TRBJ1-2, with D perhaps matching TRBD1 (5 bases). Sequencing used PBMCs or T cells enriched from blood (not recorded which). The sequence derives from a woman between 50 and 59 years old who had recovered from COVID-19. CDR3 nucleotides: TGTGCCAGCAGTGAATTTCAGGGAATGGAGAATGGCTACACCTTC. Translated, it gives CASSEFQGMENGYTF.